A single sample gave rise to the 18 T cell receptor beta chains below, sequenced in a study of blood T cells in healthy people across ages. The use of a sample-barcoded 5' primer and a J-beta primer mix characterized a second PCR of roughly 6 to 11 cycles. TCRdb recomputed calls from the 5' RACE reads with MiXCR, one row per CDR3 protein. The sample has over a million distinct CDR3 sequences, about 23% seen once. These data were also reused for a study on T cells of mothers and their children.

Sequencing was performed on blood. These receptor sequences come from a girl aged 2 to 9 in good health.

This clonotype was counted between two and nine times. The V gene is TRBV6-5, the J gene TRBJ2-5, with D possibly being TRBD1 or TRBD2 (5 bases each). Trimming pared 2 bases from V and 11 bases from J, leaving 15 bases between. Per germline, CDR1 MNHEY and CDR2 SVGAGI. CDR3 length: 13 residues. CDR3 sequence: CASSYARVGEQYF. As DNA, the CDR3 is TGTGCCAGCAGTTACGCCAGGGTTGGGGAGCAGTACTTC.

CDR3 nucleotide sequence: TGTGCCAGCAGCCCGAGGGGCTCGAGAGCCAAAAACATTCAGTACTTC. It specifies CASSPRGSRAKNIQYF. The chain links TRBV7-2 to TRBJ2-4; D is perhaps TRBD1 or TRBD2 (5 bases each). The germline V and J ends were trimmed by 5 bases and 0 bases, with 14 bases remaining between them. Germline V gene lookup returns CDR1 SGHTA and CDR2 FQGNSA. CDR3 length: 16 amino acids.

The rearrangement uses TRBV7-9 and TRBJ2-7; no firm D call. The V gene lost 1 base and the J gene lost 7 bases, with 8 bases spanning the gap. CDR3 length: 12 residues. Germline V gene data show CDR1 as SEHNR and CDR2 as FQNEAQ (reference sequence). The CDR3 DNA reads TGTGCCAGCAGCTTAGATATCCGGGAGCAGTACTTC. It codes for CASSLDIREQYF.

The chain carries TRBV7-2 and TRBJ1-2; D gene uncertain. The CDR3 is 14 amino acids. Trimming pared 5 bases from V and 7 bases from J, leaving 17 bases between. Germline assignment: CDR1 SGHTA and CDR2 FQGNSA. The CDR3 protein is CASSPGGVFPGYTF. CDR3 sequence (DNA): TGTGCCAGCAGCCCAGGCGGGGTCTTTCCTGGCTACACCTTC.

This clonotype was observed a handful of times. One base away lies a much larger clone, so this may be a sequencing read error. The rearrangement joins TRBV4-1 to TRBJ1-4; a possible D gene is TRBD1 (6 bases). Germline CDR1 and CDR2: MGHRA and YSYEKL. The CDR3 runs 13 residues. This chain's CDR3 is CAGSRDINEKLFF. CDR3 nucleotide sequence: TGCGCCGGCAGCCGGGACATTAATGAAAAACTGTTTTTT.

The V call is TRBV20-1, the J call TRBJ2-5, with D perhaps TRBD1 (6 bases). The CDR3 consists of 13 residues. Trimming cost V 4 bases and J 5 bases, with 14 bases left between them. The germline V gene encodes CDR1 DFQATT and CDR2 SNEGSKA (reference sequence). CDR3 sequence (DNA): TGCAGTGCTATCGAGACAGGCAGGGAGACCCAGTACTTC. Protein sequence: CSAIETGRETQYF.

The J gene is TRBJ1-2, the V gene TRBV20-1, with 7 bases aligning to TRBD1. The V and J ends lost 6 bases and 4 bases, in that order; junction bases with no gene match: 8. The CDR3 spans 13 residues. Germline V CDR1 and CDR2: DFQATT, SNEGSKA (reference sequence). The CDR3 loop is CSALPGQFYGYTF. CDR3 bases: TGCAGTGCGCTACCGGGACAGTTCTATGGCTACACCTTC.

This chain connects TRBV9 to TRBJ2-1; tentative D call: TRBD2 (5 bases). V shed 7 bases and J shed 10 bases, with 12 bases lying between them. Germline V gives CDR1 SGDLS, CDR2 YYNGEE. This CDR3 region has 11 residues. The CDR3 DNA is TGTGCCAGCGGGCCTGGGGAGGAGCAGTTCTTC. This sequence encodes CASGPGEEQFF.

This clonotype was seen only a few times. The chain is built from TRBV6-1 and TRBJ2-1; tentative D call: TRBD2 (6 bases). The CDR3 is 15 residues long. V shed 4 bases and J shed 4 bases, with 14 bases lying between them. Looked up from germline, CDR1 is MNHNS and CDR2 is SASEGT. CDR3 amino acids: CASSGWRDSYNEQFF. The CDR3 nucleotides are TGTGCCAGCAGTGGTTGGCGGGATTCTTACAATGAGCAGTTCTTC.

V and J are TRBV5-5 and TRBJ2-1; the D is unclear. V was cut by 0 bases and J by 4 bases, with 11 bases left in between. CDR3 length equals 15 residues. Germline values: CDR1 SGHKS, CDR2 YYEKEE (reference sequence). CDR3 nucleotide sequence: TGTGCCAGCAGCTTGGGCGATCCAATTTACAATGAGCAGTTCTTC. The encoded protein is CASSLGDPIYNEQFF.

This clonotype has only a few counts. This chain uses TRBV2 with TRBJ1-1; 8 bases match TRBD1. This CDR3 contains 15 residues. Trimming cost V 9 bases and J 5 bases; bases outside gene matches: 14. CDR1 and CDR2 from the germline V gene are SNHLY and FYNNEI. The CDR3 is CASLARQGRGTEAFF. In DNA, the CDR3 is TGTGCCAGTTTAGCTCGACAGGGGAGAGGAACTGAAGCTTTCTTT.

This chain links TRBV6-2 or TRBV6-3 with TRBJ1-1; D ambiguous. The CDR3 covers 13 residues. V lost 6 bases, J lost 6 bases, and 14 bases lay in between. Germline values: CDR1 MNHEY, CDR2 SVGEGT. The CDR3 loop reads CASRPPTVPEAFF. The CDR3 DNA sequence: TGTGCCAGCAGACCACCGACGGTTCCTGAAGCTTTCTTT.

The V call is TRBV12-3 or TRBV12-4, the J call TRBJ1-4; D gene ambiguous. CDR3 size: 15 residues. Trimming removed 0 bases at V and 4 bases at J, with 9 bases between. CDR3 in amino acids: CASSLALRDNEKLFF. CDR3 DNA sequence: TGTGCCAGCAGTTTAGCGCTAAGGGATAATGAAAAACTGTTTTTT.

Worth noting for this clonotype: The junction departs from the called germline gene at one end, perhaps through a read error. The CDR3 region has the DNA TGTGCTAGCAGCCGGGACAGGGTGCCCGGGGAGCTGTTTTTT. Residues: CASSRDRVPGELFF. The chain employs TRBV7-7 and TRBJ2-2; 9 bases match TRBD1. CDR1 and CDR2 from the germline V gene are SSHAT and FNYEAQ (reference sequence). The CDR3 is 14 residues long. Variable domain in full (rest from reference TRBV7-7 and TRBJ2-2): GAGVSQSPRYKVTKRGQDVTLRCDPISSHATLYWYQQALGQGPEFLTYFNYEAQPDKSGLPSDRFSAERPEGSISTLTIQRTEQRDSAMYRCASSRDRVPGELFFGEGSRLTVL.

The chain uses TRBV7-2 and TRBJ2-7, with D perhaps matching TRBD1 (5 bases). The CDR3 loop spans 16 amino acids. The V end lost 1 base, the J end lost 7 bases, and 20 bases lay between the germline ends. Per the germline V gene, CDR1 is SGHTA and CDR2 is FQGNSA. CDR3 amino acids: CASSLGRAMRLIEQYF. The DNA of the CDR3 is TGTGCCAGCAGCTTAGGCAGGGCGATGAGATTGATTGAGCAGTACTTC. The variable domain in full, with the rest retrieved from reference TRBV7-2 and TRBJ2-7, is GAGVSQSPSNKVTEKGKDVELRCDPISGHTALYWYRQSLGQGLEFLIYFQGNSAPDKSGLPSDRFSAERTGGSVSTLTIQRTQQEDSAVYLCASSLGRAMRLIEQYFGPGTRLTVT.

This clonotype was counted ten times or more. The chain couples TRBV10-3 to TRBJ2-7; 9 nucleotides match TRBD2. The ends lost 6 bases at V and 4 bases at J; junction bases unmatched: 10. The length of the CDR3 is 15 residues. Germline CDR1 ENHRY, CDR2 SYGVKD. The CDR3: CAISLEGLAGYEQYF. CDR3 DNA: TGTGCCATCAGCCTAGAGGGACTAGCAGGGTACGAGCAGTACTTC.

About this clonotype itself: A much larger clone lies a single base off, so this may be a read error. Here the CDR3 DNA reads TGTGCCAGCAGCTTGTTGGAGAACACTGAAGCTTTCTTT. Its translation: CASSLLENTEAFF. The V gene is TRBV5-5, the J gene TRBJ1-1; D unclear. V was cut by 1 base and J by 1 base, with 5 bases left in between. CDR3 length: 13 amino acids. Germline V gene lookup returns CDR1 SGHKS and CDR2 YYEKEE (reference sequence).

In DNA form, the CDR3 reads TGCAGCGTCAAAGGAGGGTACGAGCAGTACTTC. Amino acid sequence: CSVKGGYEQYF. V and J are TRBV29-1 and TRBJ2-5; D is possibly TRBD2 (6 bases). The J call may be wrong; the DNA end is better matched by TRBJ2-7. This CDR3 is 11 amino acids long. The germline CDR1 and CDR2 sequences are SQVTM and ANQGSEA.